These 6 T cell receptor beta chains came from one sample sequenced in a study of T cells in localized non-small cell lung cancer. Repertoires were generated with immunoSEQ multiplex PCR, while TCRdb's copy carries only in-frame clones and drops some. The sample consists of 4,000 or so clones, roughly 31% of them appearing once. The sample consisted of normal lung tissue next to the tumor, taken before any cancer treatment. These receptors all come from a male donor at least 60 years old with stage III lung adenocarcinoma.

A few counts support this clone. The genes are TRBV28 and TRBJ2-6; 8 bases are shared with TRBD1. CDR1 and CDR2 (germline): MDHEN, SYDVKM. V shed 5 bases, J shed 0 bases, and the junction held 9 bases outside the gene matches. The CDR3 loop spans 18 amino acids. As DNA, the CDR3 is TGTGCCAGCAGTCCCTCCGGACAGGGATACTCTGGGGCCAACGTCCTGACTTTC. Translating gives CASSPSGQGYSGANVLTF.

This chain links TRBV5-1 with TRBJ2-1, with D possibly being TRBD2 (5 bases). CDR1 is SGHRS, CDR2 YFSETQ, per germline. There are 16 residues in the CDR3. V was cut by 4 bases and J by 4 bases, with 18 bases left in between. Written as DNA, the CDR3 is TGCGCCAGCAGCCCCCTGCCCCTTGGAGGATACAATGAGCAGTTCTTC. Translation: CASSPLPLGGYNEQFF.

There are a few counts of this clone. The chain combines TRBV4-1 with TRBJ2-1; 14 nucleotides match TRBD2. With 5 bases clipped from V and 9 bases from J, the junction kept 9 bases outside the gene matches. This CDR3 region has 16 residues. Looked up from germline, CDR1 is MGHRA and CDR2 is YSYEKL. This chain's CDR3 is CASSFTSGTSGGEQFF. In DNA, the CDR3 is TGCGCCAGCAGCTTCACAAGCGGGACTAGCGGGGGTGAGCAGTTCTTC.

V and J are TRBV28 and TRBJ2-1; possibly TRBD2 for D (7 bases). V was pared by 11 bases and J by 3 bases, with 20 bases between. This CDR3 is 15 amino acids long. Germline V gene data show CDR1 as MDHEN and CDR2 as SYDVKM. The CDR3 reads CAAQEGGVDYNEQFF. CDR3 in DNA: TGTGCCGCCCAAGAAGGGGGGGTAGACTACAATGAGCAGTTCTTC.

V and J are TRBV19 and TRBJ2-7; D not certain. V was cut by 3 bases and J by 0 bases, with 15 bases left in between. This CDR3 is built from 16 residues. CDR1 LNHDA and CDR2 SQIVND come from the germline V gene (reference sequence). CDR3 coding DNA: TGTGCCAGTAGTATCGATCTGGCGGTTGGCTCCTACGAGCAGTACTTC. Its protein is CASSIDLAVGSYEQYF.

V usage is TRBV5-1 and J usage is TRBJ2-3; a possible D gene is TRBD2 (6 bases). This CDR3 region has 15 residues. The V gene lost 0 bases and the J gene lost 2 bases, with 10 bases spanning the gap. Germline V gene data show CDR1 as SGHRS and CDR2 as YFSETQ. Written as DNA, the CDR3 is TGCGCCAGCAGCTTGGAACCGGGAGCCACAGATACGCAGTATTTT. Encoded protein: CASSLEPGATDTQYF. Full variable domain (outside the CDR3, taken from reference TRBV5-1 and TRBJ2-3): KAGVTQTPRYLIKTRGQQVTLSCSPISGHRSVSWYQQTPGQGLQFLFEYFSETQRNKGNFPGRFSGRQFSNSRSEMNVSTLELGDSALYLCASSLEPGATDTQYFGPGTRLTVL.